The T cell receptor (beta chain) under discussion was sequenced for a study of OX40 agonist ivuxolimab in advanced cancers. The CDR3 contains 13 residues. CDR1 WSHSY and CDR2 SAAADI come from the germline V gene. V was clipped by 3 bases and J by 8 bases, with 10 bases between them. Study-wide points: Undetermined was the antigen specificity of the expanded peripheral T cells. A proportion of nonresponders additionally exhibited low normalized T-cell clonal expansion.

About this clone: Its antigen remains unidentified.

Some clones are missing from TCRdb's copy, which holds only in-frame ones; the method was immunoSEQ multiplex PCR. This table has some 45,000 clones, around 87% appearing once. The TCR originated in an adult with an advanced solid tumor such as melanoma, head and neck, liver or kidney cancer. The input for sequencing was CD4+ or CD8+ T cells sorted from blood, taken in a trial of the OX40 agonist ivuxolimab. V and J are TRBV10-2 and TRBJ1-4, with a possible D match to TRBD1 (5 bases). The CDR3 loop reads CASSDGAREKLFF. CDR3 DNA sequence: TGCGCCAGCAGTGATGGGGCTCGGGAAAAACTGTTTTTT.